Listed here are 19 T cell receptor beta chains from one sample, sequenced in a study of blood T cell repertoires in COVID-19. The data were produced by immunoSEQ multiplex PCR, yet TCRdb's version contains in-frame clones alone and is incomplete. The data hold about 200,000 clones, with approximately 79% observed a single time. The sequenced material came from peripheral blood. These receptors came from a human donor in a cohort sampled during active COVID-19.

This clone was detected a few times. The chain joins TRBV4-1 to TRBJ1-4; D is unresolved. Germline CDR1 and CDR2: MGHRA and YSYEKL. This CDR3 has 13 amino acids. The V end was cut by 4 bases, the J end by 8 bases, with 11 bases between. CDR3 sequence (DNA): TGCGCCAGCAGCCTGGACTCACGGGAAAAACTGTTTTTT. Protein: CASSLDSREKLFF.

The chain recombines TRBV7-9 with TRBJ1-4, with 9 bases identical to TRBD1. CDR3 length: 16 residues. The germline CDR1 and CDR2 sequences are SEHNR and FQNEAQ (reference sequence). V trimming: 3 bases; J trimming: 6 bases; junction bases outside the gene matches: 8. CDR3 coding DNA: TGTGCCAGCAGCTTTGGGTTGGGACAGGGTGATGAAAAACTGTTTTTT. This gives the protein CASSFGLGQGDEKLFF.

The chain couples TRBV30 to TRBJ1-1, with TRBD1 matching 7 bases. The germline gives CDR1 GTSNPN, CDR2 SVGIG (reference sequence). V trimming: 5 bases; J trimming: 1 base; junction bases outside the gene matches: 16. The CDR3 sequence is 17 residues long. CDR3 sequence reads: CAWGTLPWTGPNTEAFF. The DNA of the CDR3 is TGTGCCTGGGGAACCCTTCCTTGGACAGGCCCGAACACTGAAGCTTTCTTT.

This sequence joins TRBV6-2 or TRBV6-3 and TRBJ1-4, with D possibly TRBD1 on 6 matching bases. Per the germline V gene, CDR1 is MNHEY and CDR2 is SVGEGT. The CDR3 length is 17 residues. The ends were cut back, 0 bases at V and 7 bases at J, with 18 bases in the middle. CDR3 DNA sequence: TGTGCCAGCAGTTACTCGAAGTCGGTCAGGGGAATTGAAAAACTGTTTTTT. It yields the protein CASSYSKSVRGIEKLFF.

The chain couples TRBV6-7 to TRBJ2-1; 9 positions match TRBD2. TRBV6-7 is an ORF for which the function is uncertain. CDR3 length: 17 residues. V shed 0 bases and J 4 bases; nucleotides not matched to a gene: 7. The chain's CDR3 is CASSYSAERGVYNEQFF. As DNA, the CDR3 is TGTGCCAGCAGTTACTCAGCTGAGCGGGGGGTATACAATGAGCAGTTCTTC.

V gene TRBV5-1 combines with J gene TRBJ1-5; 9 nucleotides line up with TRBD1. Germline CDR1 SGHRS, CDR2 YFSETQ. J gave up 2 bases and V 0 bases, and 6 bases lay outside the gene matches. This CDR3 has 17 amino acids. CDR3 coding DNA: TGCGCCAGCAGCTTGGGCACAGGGGGCGCAGGCAATCAGCCCCAGCATTTT. Translating gives CASSLGTGGAGNQPQHF.

This sequence joins TRBV2 and TRBJ1-4, with 7 bases lining up with TRBD1. The CDR3 has 16 residues. Germline CDR1 SNHLY, CDR2 FYNNEI. The trim removed 7 bases at V and 10 bases at J, leaving 18 bases unmatched. The CDR3 DNA is TGTGCCAGCACAACAAGGACAGGTACCTTATCTCGAAAACTGTTTTTT. It encodes CASTTRTGTLSRKLFF.

The chain is built from TRBV6-5 and TRBJ2-7; TRBD1 matches at 8 bases. The CDR3 runs to 15 residues. J lost 3 bases, V lost 6 bases, and 10 bases had no gene match. Germline V gene sequence: CDR1 MNHEY, CDR2 SVGAGI. The CDR3 DNA sequence: TGTGCCAGCAGACCCGGGACAGGCAAACTCTACGAGCAGTACTTC. This gives the protein CASRPGTGKLYEQYF.

This clone showed up just a few times. V gene TRBV18 combines with J gene TRBJ1-1; 9 nucleotides line up with TRBD1. With 3 bases clipped from V and 0 bases from J, the junction kept 5 bases outside the gene matches. CDR1 and CDR2 from the germline V gene are KGHSH and LQKENI. The CDR3 sequence is 16 residues long. The chain's CDR3 is CASSPLTGGLNTEAFF. CDR3 sequence (DNA): TGTGCCAGCTCACCCCTGACAGGGGGTTTGAACACTGAAGCTTTCTTT.

V is TRBV15 and J is TRBJ1-1, with TRBD1 matching 10 bases. The CDR3 covers 15 residues. The J segment lost 6 bases and the V segment lost 5 bases, leaving 9 bases of the junction unmatched. The germline V gene has CDR1 LNHNV and CDR2 YYDKDF (reference sequence). The CDR3 loop reads CATSFRQGAGAEAFF. The CDR3 nucleotides are TGTGCCACCAGCTTTAGACAGGGGGCCGGGGCTGAAGCTTTCTTT. Looking up the rest from reference TRBV15 and TRBJ1-1 gives the full variable domain: DAMVIQNPRYQVTQFGKPVTLSCSQTLNHNVMYWYQQKSSQAPKLLFHYYDKDFNNEADTPDNFQSRRPNTSFCFLDIRSPGLGDTAMYLCATSFRQGAGAEAFFGQGTRLTVV.

V is TRBV7-9 and J is TRBJ1-1, with 7 positions matching TRBD1. The ends lost 5 bases at V and 2 bases at J; junction bases unmatched: 8. Germline V gene data show CDR1 as SEHNR and CDR2 as FQNEAQ (reference sequence). There are 15 residues in the CDR3. Here the CDR3 reads CASSPTGAPNTEAFF. The CDR3 DNA is TGTGCCAGCAGCCCTACAGGGGCGCCCAACACTGAAGCTTTCTTT.

This clone was observed many times. The chain employs TRBV7-9 and TRBJ1-4, with 9 bases fitting TRBD1. Germline CDR1 is SEHNR and CDR2 is FQNEAQ (reference sequence). The J segment lost 11 bases and the V segment lost 5 bases, leaving 9 bases of the junction unmatched. There are 14 residues in the CDR3. The CDR3 region is CASSPWGTGWKLFF. The CDR3 DNA reads as TGTGCCAGCAGCCCATGGGGGACAGGGTGGAAACTGTTTTTT.

The chain couples TRBV15 to TRBJ1-2, with 9 nucleotides matching TRBD1. V lost 0 bases and J lost 8; bases outside the gene matches: 13. This CDR3 contains 17 residues. Germline CDR1 is LNHNV and CDR2 is YYDKDF (reference sequence). The CDR3 loop is CATSRDRITGGAVGYTF. CDR3 coding DNA: TGTGCCACCAGCAGAGATCGGATTACAGGGGGCGCCGTGGGCTACACCTTC. Drawing the rest from reference TRBV15 and TRBJ1-2, the complete variable domain is DAMVIQNPRYQVTQFGKPVTLSCSQTLNHNVMYWYQQKSSQAPKLLFHYYDKDFNNEADTPDNFQSRRPNTSFCFLDIRSPGLGDTAMYLCATSRDRITGGAVGYTFGSGTRLTVV.

The CDR3 DNA follows: TGTGCCAGCAGCGTACAGGGGGCGGGGGGAAACACCATATATTTT. Translation: CASSVQGAGGNTIYF. The rearrangement uses TRBV5-4 and TRBJ1-3, with 9 bases that match TRBD1. The V segment lost 4 bases and the J segment 4 bases; nucleotides outside the gene matches: 6. The CDR3 is made up of 15 amino acids. Per the germline V gene, CDR1 is SGHNT and CDR2 is YYREEE (reference sequence).

This rearrangement joins TRBV6-5 to TRBJ1-5; D perhaps matches TRBD1 (6 bases). Germline CDR1 MNHEY, CDR2 SVGAGI. The CDR3 covers 14 residues. Between the trimmed V and J ends, which lost 7 bases and 2 bases, there was a span of 12 bases. CDR3 region: CASTPWTGNQPQHF. The CDR3 bases are TGTGCCAGCACCCCTTGGACAGGCAATCAGCCCCAGCATTTT.

In DNA form, the CDR3 reads TGCAGCGTTTCTGTAACAGGGGCGCTAGGAGCTTTCTTT. This codes for CSVSVTGALGAFF. The rearrangement uses TRBV29-1 and TRBJ1-1; 7 nucleotides match TRBD1. The CDR3 runs to 13 residues. After removal of 5 bases from V and 10 bases from J, the junction contained 13 bases not matched to a gene. Germline V gives CDR1 SQVTM, CDR2 ANQGSEA.

This clone showed up just once. The rearrangement uses TRBV19 and TRBJ2-7, with TRBD2 identical over 7 bases. The CDR3 extends over 13 amino acids. From germline, CDR1 is LNHDA and CDR2 SQIVND (reference sequence). The ends lost 4 bases at V and 4 bases at J; junction bases unmatched: 4. Here the CDR3 reads CASSRWTSYEQYF. The CDR3 DNA reads TGTGCCAGTAGTAGGTGGACTAGTTACGAGCAGTACTTC.

The J gene is TRBJ2-7, the V gene TRBV6-6; 12 nucleotides match TRBD2. With V trimmed by 6 bases and J by 5 bases, 5 bases remained unmatched. CDR3 length: 14 residues. The germline gives CDR1 MNHNY, CDR2 SVGAGI (reference sequence). CDR3 in amino acids: CASSSLAGGDEQYF. The CDR3 coding sequence is TGTGCCAGCAGCTCTCTAGCGGGAGGGGACGAGCAGTACTTC.

This clone occurred many times. The sample has other DNA sequences that encode this CDR3 too. The rearrangement joins TRBV11-2 to TRBJ2-7, with a weak D call TRBD2 (5 bases). Trimming stripped 6 bases from V and 0 bases from J, with 12 bases between. CDR1 is SGHAT and CDR2 is FQNNGV in the germline V gene. This CDR3 has 14 residues. The CDR3 region has the DNA TGTGCCAGCAGTCGGGATAGGAGCTCCTACGAGCAGTACTTC. Translation: CASSRDRSSYEQYF.